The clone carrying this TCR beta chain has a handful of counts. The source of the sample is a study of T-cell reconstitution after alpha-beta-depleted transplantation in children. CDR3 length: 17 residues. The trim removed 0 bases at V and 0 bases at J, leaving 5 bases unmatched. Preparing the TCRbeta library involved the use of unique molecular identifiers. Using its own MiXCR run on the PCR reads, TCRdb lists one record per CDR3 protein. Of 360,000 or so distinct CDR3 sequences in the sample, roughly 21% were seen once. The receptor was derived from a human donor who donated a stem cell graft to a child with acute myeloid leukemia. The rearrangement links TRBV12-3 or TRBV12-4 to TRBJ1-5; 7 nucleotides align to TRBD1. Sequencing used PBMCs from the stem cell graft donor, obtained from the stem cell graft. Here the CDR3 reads CASSLAPGQSSNQPQHF. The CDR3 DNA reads TGTGCCAGCAGTTTAGCCCCGGGACAGTCTAGCAATCAGCCCCAGCATTTT.